Listed below are T cell receptor beta chains from one sample, sequenced in a study of cytomegalovirus exposure and HLA in healthy donors. Assay: immunoSEQ multiplex PCR; the TCRdb copy retains only in-frame clones and omits some. Its listing shows 70,000 to 100,000 clones. The sample taken for sequencing was PBMCs. The receptors shown here come from a girl under 18 in good health and CMV-seropositive. Both conserved end residues are part of each CDR3. A D gene is named only where the DNA matches it firmly.

CDR3 protein,CDR3 DNA,V gene,J gene,D gene
CASSGSVRAGGYTF,TGTGCCAGCAGTGGTTCCGTGCGGGCGGGCGGCTACACCTTC,TRBV25-1,TRBJ1-2,NA
CASSARTGGRDTQYF,TGTGCCAGCAGCGCCCGGACAGGAGGCCGGGATACGCAGTATTTT,TRBV9,TRBJ2-3,TRBD1
CASSGGAGGSPTPYGYTF,TGTGCCAGCAGTGGAGGAGCAGGGGGCTCCCCGACCCCTTATGGCTACACCTTC,TRBV2,TRBJ1-2,TRBD1
CASSRGGRNTGELFF,TGTGCCAGTAGTAGGGGGGGGAGAAACACCGGGGAGCTGTTTTTT,TRBV19,TRBJ2-2,TRBD2
CATSRDRAGGEKLFF,TGTGCCACCAGCAGAGATCGGGCAGGGGGCGAAAAACTGTTTTTT,TRBV15,TRBJ1-4,TRBD1
CASSYSIGQPQHF,TGTGCCAGCAGTTACTCGATCGGGCAGCCCCAGCATTTT,TRBV6-5,TRBJ1-5,NA
CASSARPRGGHTEAFF,TGTGCCAGCAGTGCCCGACCCAGGGGAGGGCACACTGAAGCTTTCTTT,TRBV6-1,TRBJ1-1,NA
CASSVSGAGYEQYF,TGTGCCAGCAGTGTCTCAGGGGCCGGCTACGAGCAGTACTTC,TRBV6-5,TRBJ2-7,NA
CASSQDKGGNIQYF,TGCGCCAGCAGCCAAGATAAGGGCGGGAACATTCAGTACTTC,TRBV4-3,TRBJ2-4,NA
CASSTRDSLYNEQFF,TGTGCCAGCAGCACCCGGGACAGCCTCTACAATGAGCAGTTCTTC,TRBV9,TRBJ2-1,TRBD1
CASSQSGQAQGELFF,TGCGCCAGCAGCCAAAGCGGACAGGCCCAGGGGGAGCTGTTTTTT,TRBV4-1,TRBJ2-2,TRBD1
CASSVAGGGYPLHF,TGTGCCAGCAGCGTAGCCGGCGGAGGTTATCCCCTCCACTTT,TRBV9,TRBJ1-6,NA
CSAVTGYGYTF,TGCAGCGCCGTGACTGGGTATGGCTACACCTTC,TRBV29-1,TRBJ1-2,NA
CASSGTQGLHGYTF,TGTGCCAGCAGCGGGACCCAGGGGCTACATGGCTACACCTTC,TRBV9,TRBJ1-2,NA
CSALPVGSKVYTDTQYF,TGCAGCGCTCTGCCCGTGGGCAGCAAGGTCTACACAGATACGCAGTATTTT,TRBV29-1,TRBJ2-3,NA
CASTDGGSKNTGELFF,TGTGCCAGTACCGATGGCGGATCTAAAAACACCGGGGAGCTGTTTTTT,TRBV19,TRBJ2-2,NA
CASSFEWNTEAFF,TGTGCCAGCAGCTTCGAGTGGAACACTGAAGCTTTCTTT,TRBV7-9,TRBJ1-1,NA
CASSRTTSGSYNEQFF,TGTGCCAGCAGCCGTACCACTAGCGGATCCTACAATGAGCAGTTCTTC,TRBV7-9,TRBJ2-1,TRBD2
CASSSKGVLPRDTQYF,TGTGCCAGCAGCAGCAAAGGGGTTCTCCCTCGGGATACGCAGTATTTT,TRBV28,TRBJ2-3,NA
CASSDRAYHEQYF,TGTGCCAGCAGTGACAGGGCCTACCACGAGCAGTACTTC,TRBV6-5,TRBJ2-7,TRBD1
CASSETTFSPLHF,TGTGCCAGCAGTGAAACCACTTTTTCACCCCTCCACTTT,TRBV2,TRBJ1-6,NA
CASSPHRGESYATNEKLFF,TGTGCCAGTAGTCCGCACAGGGGGGAAAGTTATGCAACTAATGAAAAACTGTTTTTT,TRBV19,TRBJ1-4,TRBD1
CASSQQTGGKSLHF,TGTGCCAGCAGCCAGCAGACAGGGGGAAAGTCCCTCCACTTT,TRBV5-5,TRBJ1-6,TRBD1
CASSADSRNSPLHF,TGTGCCAGCAGCGCGGACAGCCGCAATTCACCCCTCCACTTT,TRBV11-1,TRBJ1-6,NA
CASSPSRQGGTEAFF,TGTGCCAGCTCACCATCCCGACAGGGAGGCACTGAAGCTTTCTTT,TRBV18,TRBJ1-1,TRBD1